This T cell receptor (beta chain) stems from a study of Tregs in tolerant kidney transplant recipients. Recipients received nonmyeloablative bone marrow transplants from related graft donors, with transient mixed chimerism. V was clipped by 4 bases and J by 0 bases; unmatched bases: 3. Per germline, CDR1 SGDLS and CDR2 YYNGEE. The CDR3 is 15 residues long. Sequenced by immunoSEQ multiplex PCR; TCRdb stores in-frame clones only, minus some. Of roughly 64,000 clones in the sample, about 87% were seen once. The gene calls are TRBV9 and TRBJ2-3, with TRBD2 identical over 9 bases. This TCR derives from a human patient who received a combined kidney and bone marrow transplant. Some T cells may be transferred from the graft donor. The sample here was CD4+ T cells from blood (PBMCs), taken 6 months after the transplant. The CDR3 nucleotides read TGTGCCAGCAGCCCTAGCGGGGCGAGCACAGATACGCAGTATTTT. This encodes CASSPSGASTDTQYF.